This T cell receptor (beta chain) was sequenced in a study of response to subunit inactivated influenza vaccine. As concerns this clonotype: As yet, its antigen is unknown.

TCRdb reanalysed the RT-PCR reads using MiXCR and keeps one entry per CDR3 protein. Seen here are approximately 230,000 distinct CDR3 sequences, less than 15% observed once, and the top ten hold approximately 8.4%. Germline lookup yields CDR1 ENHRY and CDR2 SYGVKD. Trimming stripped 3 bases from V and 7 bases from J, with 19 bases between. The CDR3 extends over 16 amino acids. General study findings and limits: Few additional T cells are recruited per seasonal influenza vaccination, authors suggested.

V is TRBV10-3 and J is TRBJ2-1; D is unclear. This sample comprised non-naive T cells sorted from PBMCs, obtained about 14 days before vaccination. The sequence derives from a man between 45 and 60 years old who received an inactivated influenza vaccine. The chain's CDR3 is CAISDRNSHSQNEQFF. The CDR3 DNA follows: TGTGCCATCAGTGATCGGAACTCACATTCACAAAATGAGCAGTTCTTC.